Shown below are 11 T cell receptor beta chains from a single sample sequenced in a study of cytomegalovirus exposure and HLA in healthy donors. Clones were read by immunoSEQ multiplex PCR, and TCRdb kept only the in-frame ones, dropping some. The sample consists of roughly 90,000 clones, roughly 85% of them appearing once. The sequenced sample was PBMCs. Every receptor here comes from a man aged 18-30 years in good health and CMV-seropositive.

The rearrangement joins TRBV29-1 to TRBJ1-1; 7 nucleotides line up with TRBD1. Germline trimming cut 7 bases from V and 1 base from J; bases unmatched to any gene: 3. The germline V gene has CDR1 SQVTM and CDR2 ANQGSEA. The CDR3 extends over 12 amino acids. The CDR3 protein is CSAGGGNTEAFF. In DNA form, the CDR3 reads TGCAGCGCAGGGGGAGGGAACACTGAAGCTTTCTTT.

This chain links TRBV27 with TRBJ2-3; TRBD1 is a possible D gene (6 bases). This CDR3 spans 16 amino acids. V was shortened by 4 bases and J by 1 base, with 15 bases between the two germline ends. Germline V lookup: CDR1 MNHEY, CDR2 SMNVEV (reference sequence). CDR3: CASSYTGIWGTDTQYF. The CDR3 nucleotides are TGTGCCAGCAGTTATACAGGGATATGGGGCACAGATACGCAGTATTTT.

The chain recombines TRBV10-2 with TRBJ2-2, with 11 bases matching TRBD2. The CDR3 extends over 17 amino acids. Germline CDR1 is WSHSY and CDR2 is SAAADI. Trimming removed 4 bases from V and 6 bases from J; junction bases left unmatched: 10. The CDR3 here is CASSGVRVLAGAGELFF. The CDR3 DNA follows: TGCGCCAGCAGTGGGGTCCGAGTACTAGCGGGAGCCGGGGAGCTGTTTTTT.

The chain recombines TRBV6-1 with TRBJ2-7; 7 nucleotides match TRBD2. There are 14 residues in the CDR3. Germline V lookup: CDR1 MNHNS, CDR2 SASEGT. V trimming: 4 bases; J trimming: 2 bases; junction bases outside the gene matches: 5. The CDR3 spells CASSGASGAYEQYV. The DNA of the CDR3 is TGTGCCAGCAGTGGGGCTAGCGGAGCCTACGAGCAGTACGTC.

V is TRBV27 and J is TRBJ1-2; TRBD1 matches at 7 bases. This CDR3 has 15 residues. The trim removed 5 bases at V and 4 bases at J, leaving 10 bases unmatched. Germline values: CDR1 MNHEY, CDR2 SMNVEV (reference sequence). In nucleotides, the CDR3 is TGTGCCAGCAGTCCACGACAGGGAAGGGGCTATGGCTACACCTTC. Residues: CASSPRQGRGYGYTF.

In this sample, this clone turned up once. The rearrangement uses TRBV27 and TRBJ2-5; 11 bases align to TRBD1. The CDR3 sequence is 15 residues long. The V gene end was trimmed by 2 bases and the J gene end by 5 bases; junction bases not matched to a gene: 4. CDR1 and CDR2 from the germline V gene are MNHEY and SMNVEV (reference sequence). As DNA, the CDR3 is TGTGCCAGCAGTTTAGGACAGGGGGCAGGGGAGACCCAGTACTTC. Translation: CASSLGQGAGETQYF.

The rearrangement joins TRBV9 to TRBJ2-3, with a possible D match to TRBD1 (5 bases). Trimming shortened V by 1 base and J by 0 bases, and 12 bases separated the two germline ends. The V gene's germline CDR1 is SGDLS and CDR2 YYNGEE. The CDR3 length is 16 residues. The CDR3 bases are TGTGCCAGCAGCGTAAGGGGCCAAACTAGCACAGATACGCAGTATTTT. This translates into CASSVRGQTSTDTQYF.

The chain recombines TRBV5-1 with TRBJ2-1, with a weak D call TRBD1 (5 bases). The CDR3 consists of 15 residues. V was trimmed by 4 bases and J by 0 bases, leaving 11 bases between them. Germline V gives CDR1 SGHRS, CDR2 YFSETQ. CDR3 region: CASSAQGYSYNEQFF. The CDR3 DNA is TGCGCCAGCAGCGCCCAGGGTTACTCCTACAATGAGCAGTTCTTC.

The chain recombines TRBV6-8 with TRBJ2-7, with 7 bases aligning to TRBD2. With 7 bases clipped from V and 3 bases from J, the junction kept 9 bases outside the gene matches. Germline V gene lookup returns CDR1 MNHGY and CDR2 SAAAGT. The CDR3 is 14 amino acids. Here the CDR3 DNA reads TGTGCCAGCACTGCCCGTGGGGGGGACTACGAGCAGTACTTC. Residues: CASTARGGDYEQYF.

The chain is built from TRBV28 and TRBJ1-3, with TRBD1 as a possible D gene (6 bases). CDR3 size: 16 residues. Germline CDR1 is MDHEN and CDR2 is SYDVKM. The V end was cut by 1 base, the J end by 4 bases, with 14 bases between. CDR3: CASSLFQGLAGNTIYF. The DNA of the CDR3 is TGTGCCAGCAGTTTATTCCAGGGGTTAGCGGGAAACACCATATATTTT.

CDR3 in amino acids: CASKTDVAGGADTQYF. The CDR3, as DNA: TGTGCCAGCAAAACAGATGTGGCCGGTGGTGCAGATACGCAGTATTTT. The V call is TRBV2, the J call TRBJ2-3, with D unresolved. The CDR3 is 16 residues long. The germline V and J ends were trimmed by 7 bases and 4 bases, with 21 bases remaining between them. Germline CDR1 SNHLY, CDR2 FYNNEI.